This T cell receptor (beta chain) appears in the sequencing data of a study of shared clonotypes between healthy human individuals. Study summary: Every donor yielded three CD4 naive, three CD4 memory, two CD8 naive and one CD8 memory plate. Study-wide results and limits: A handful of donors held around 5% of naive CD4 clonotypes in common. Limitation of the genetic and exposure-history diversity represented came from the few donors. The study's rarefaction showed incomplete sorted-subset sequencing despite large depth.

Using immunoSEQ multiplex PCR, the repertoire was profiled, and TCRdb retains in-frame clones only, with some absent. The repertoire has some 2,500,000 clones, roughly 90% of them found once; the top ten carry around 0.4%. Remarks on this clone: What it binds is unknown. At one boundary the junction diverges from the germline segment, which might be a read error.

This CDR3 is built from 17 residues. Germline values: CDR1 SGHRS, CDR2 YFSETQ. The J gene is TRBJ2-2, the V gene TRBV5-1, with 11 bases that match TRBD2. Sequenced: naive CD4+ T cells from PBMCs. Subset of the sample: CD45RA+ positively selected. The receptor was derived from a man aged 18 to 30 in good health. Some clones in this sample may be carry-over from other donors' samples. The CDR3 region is CASRLALAGDLTGELFF. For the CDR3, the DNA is TGCGCCAGCAGATTGGCACTAGCGGGAGACTTAACCGGGGAGCTGTTTTTT.